The sequence of this T cell receptor beta chain was determined in a study of blood T cell repertoires in COVID-19. The overall study: The United States, Italy and Spain were the sources of the acute and convalescent COVID-19 samples. T cells, B-cell-depleted T cells, or PBMCs supplied cDNA or gDNA.

Produced via immunoSEQ multiplex PCR; TCRdb's table is partial and in-frame only. The sample holds 350,000 to 450,000 clones, approximately 86% seen once. The germline gives CDR1 MNHEY, CDR2 SMNVEV (reference sequence). The CDR3 covers 13 residues. The V gene end was trimmed by 6 bases and the J gene end by 4 bases; junction bases not matched to a gene: 3. The clonotype was recovered from a woman aged 55-69 years with COVID-19, enrolled during active disease. This chain joins TRBV27 and TRBJ2-1; TRBD1 matches at 7 bases. Sample: peripheral blood. The DNA for the CDR3 is TGTGCCAGCAGGACAGGGTATTACAATGAGCAGTTCTTC. This gives the protein CASRTGYYNEQFF.